This is a list of T cell receptor beta chains from one sample in a study of cytomegalovirus exposure and HLA in healthy donors. Method: immunoSEQ multiplex PCR; TCRdb's copy keeps in-frame clones and lacks some. Among around 88,000 clones, around 67% were seen once, and the ten largest hold less than 2%. The specimen was PBMCs. These receptor sequences come from a male donor in good health and CMV-seronegative. The CDR3 runs from the conserved cysteine through the conserved F or W. A D gene is named only where the DNA matches it firmly. Some rows have no size entry. The others give once, few or many, or a class for an expanded clone.

NA TRBJ2-5 TRBV27 TRBD1 CASSIGQGKETQYF TGTGCCAGCAGTATCGGACAGGGTAAAGAGACCCAGTACTTC
NA TRBJ1-4 TRBV28 TRBD1 CASSSGGAGEKLFF TGTGCCAGCAGCTCAGGGGGCGCTGGTGAAAAACTGTTTTTT
NA TRBJ2-5 TRBV19 TRBD1 CASGTGPQETQYF TGTGCCAGTGGGACAGGGCCACAAGAGACCCAGTACTTC
NA TRBJ2-3 TRBV30 NA CAWSNGVAGAQYF TGTGCCTGGAGTAACGGGGTGGCAGGGGCGCAGTATTTT
NA TRBJ2-1 TRBV2 TRBD2 CASSESGTYNEQFF TGTGCCAGCAGTGAAAGCGGGACCTACAATGAGCAGTTCTTC
few TRBJ2-3 TRBV15 NA CATSGEGALADTQYF TGTGCCACCAGCGGCGAAGGGGCCCTCGCGGATACGCAGTATTTT
NA TRBJ2-7 TRBV6-1 NA CASSLTESYEQYF TGTGCCAGCAGCCTGACAGAATCCTACGAGCAGTACTTC
NA TRBJ1-3 TRBV7-2 NA CASSWPNSGNTIYF TGTGCCAGCAGCTGGCCGAACTCTGGAAACACCATATATTTT
NA TRBJ2-1 TRBV7-9 NA CASSFLQQSYNEQFF TGTGCCAGCAGCTTTCTACAGCAGAGTTACAATGAGCAGTTCTTC
NA TRBJ2-1 TRBV28 TRBD2 CASSEISGRSYNEQFF TGTGCCAGCAGTGAAATTAGCGGGAGGTCCTACAATGAGCAGTTCTTC
NA TRBJ1-2 TRBV6-5 NA CASSPRQGKDYGYTF TGTGCCAGCAGTCCCCGGCAGGGGAAAGACTATGGCTACACCTTC
NA TRBJ1-3 TRBV2 NA CASSARPGNTIYF TGTGCCAGCAGTGCGCGCCCTGGAAACACCATATATTTT
NA TRBJ2-5 TRBV5-1 NA CASSDQGYSQETQYF TGCGCCAGCAGCGATCAGGGTTACTCCCAAGAGACCCAGTACTTC
NA TRBJ2-7 TRBV5-1 TRBD1 CASSLWGQGGEQYF TGCGCCAGCAGCTTGTGGGGACAGGGAGGCGAGCAGTACTTC
NA TRBJ2-1 TRBV7-9 TRBD1 CASSAGTGGSYNEQFF TGTGCCAGCAGCGCAGGGACAGGGGGATCCTACAATGAGCAGTTCTTC
NA TRBJ2-3 TRBV7-2 NA CASSLSSGLADTQYF TGTGCCAGCAGCTTAAGTTCTGGGCTAGCGGATACGCAGTATTTT
NA TRBJ1-2 TRBV30 NA CAWSATTFNYGYTF TGTGCCTGGAGTGCGACAACCTTTAACTATGGCTACACCTTC
NA TRBJ2-3 TRBV7-6 NA CASSFRAGSTDTQYF TGTGCCAGCAGCTTCCGCGCGGGGAGCACAGATACGCAGTATTTT